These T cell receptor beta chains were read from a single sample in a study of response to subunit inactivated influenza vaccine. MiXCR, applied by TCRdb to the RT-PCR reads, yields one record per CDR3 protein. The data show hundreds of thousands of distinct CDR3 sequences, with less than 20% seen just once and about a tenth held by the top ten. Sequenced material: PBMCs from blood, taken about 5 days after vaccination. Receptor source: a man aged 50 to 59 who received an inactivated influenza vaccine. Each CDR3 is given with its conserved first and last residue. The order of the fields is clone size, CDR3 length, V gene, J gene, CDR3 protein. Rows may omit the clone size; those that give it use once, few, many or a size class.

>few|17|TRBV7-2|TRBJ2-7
CASSLVLAFGRGYEQYF
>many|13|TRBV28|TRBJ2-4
CASSFPGANIQYF
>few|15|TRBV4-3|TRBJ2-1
CASSQVAGGSNEQFF
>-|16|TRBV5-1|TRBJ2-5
CASSLTSGGYGETQYF
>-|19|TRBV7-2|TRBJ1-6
CASSLARDRVSNYNSPLHF
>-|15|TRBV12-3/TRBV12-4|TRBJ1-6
CASRSGTGLNSPLHF
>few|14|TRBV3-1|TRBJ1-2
CASSQYGGRGGYTF
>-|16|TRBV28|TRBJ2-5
CASSLNQGQLQETQYF
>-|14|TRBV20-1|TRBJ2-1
CSAFTSGSYNEQFF
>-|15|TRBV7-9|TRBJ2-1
CASSFGSGSSDEQFF
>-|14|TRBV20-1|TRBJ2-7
CSAQGQVISYEQYF
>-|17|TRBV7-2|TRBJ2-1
CASSLLGWGGNNNEQFF
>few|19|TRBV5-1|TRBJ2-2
CASSFAGGQSSTNTGELFF
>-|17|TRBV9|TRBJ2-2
CASSVGSGTSRTGELFF
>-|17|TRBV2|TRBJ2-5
CASSIIRDTNLQETQYF
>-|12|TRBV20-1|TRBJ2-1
CSALPEWNEQFF